One and the same sample provided the 6 T cell receptor beta chains below, sequenced in a study of human T cells and chemical hapten exposure. Time point here: patch test 1, 2 weeks after DPC sensitization. Described treatment: therapeutic diphenylcyclopropenone sensitization with weekly scalp DPC. TCRdb re-analysed the RACE reads in MiXCR, keeping a single row per CDR3 protein. The sample shows under 450,000 distinct CDR3 sequences, roughly 4.8% of them seen only once. This specimen consisted of whole blood, obtained in connection with sensitization to the hapten diphenylcyclopropenone (DPC). These receptor sequences come from a woman between 45 and 65 years old with alopecia areata. Some clones in this sample may be carry-over from other donors' samples.

This clonotype appeared many times. The V gene is TRBV10-3, the J gene TRBJ2-4, with 12 bases matching TRBD2. CDR1 is ENHRY, CDR2 SYGVKD, per germline. This CDR3 is built from 18 residues. Unmatched junction bases numbered 11, after V lost 0 bases and J lost 8 bases. CDR3 residues: CAISESLGLAGSGDIQYF. CDR3 bases: TGTGCCATCAGTGAGTCGTTGGGACTAGCGGGTTCCGGAGACATTCAGTACTTC.

There are a few counts of this clonotype. V gene TRBV5-6 combines with J gene TRBJ2-1; the D is unclear. V lost 3 bases and J 10 bases, leaving 11 bases between the germline ends. There are 12 residues in the CDR3. Germline CDR1 and CDR2: SGHDT and YYEEEE. The CDR3 sequence is CASSSFVREQFF. CDR3 nucleotide sequence: TGTGCCAGCAGCTCGTTCGTTAGGGAGCAGTTCTTC.

This clonotype was seen at least ten times. The rearrangement uses TRBV10-3 and TRBJ2-7; D is unresolved. The CDR3 has 12 amino acids. CDR1 is ENHRY, CDR2 SYGVKD, per germline. Trimming shortened V by 0 bases and J by 1 base, and 1 base separated the two germline ends. The CDR3 sequence is CAISESSYEQYF. The CDR3 DNA sequence: TGTGCCATCAGTGAGTCTTCCTACGAGCAGTACTTC.

In its sample, this clonotype was seen many times. J is TRBJ1-1 and V is TRBV3-1; tentative D call: TRBD1 (5 bases). The CDR3 consists of 11 residues. Per the germline V gene, CDR1 is LGHDT and CDR2 is YNNKEL (reference sequence). The V gene lost 9 bases and the J gene lost 8 bases, with 13 bases spanning the gap. CDR3 protein: CASQGSLEAFF. The CDR3 DNA sequence: TGTGCCAGTCAGGGTTCCCTCGAAGCTTTCTTT.

This clonotype has more than one count but fewer than ten. The chain couples TRBV28 to TRBJ1-3; D unresolved. The V end was cut by 4 bases, the J end by 4 bases, with 14 bases between. The CDR3 is 15 amino acids. CDR1 is MDHEN and CDR2 is SYDVKM in the germline V gene. As DNA, the CDR3 is TGTGCCAGCAGTTACCTCCGGACGGTAGGAAACACCATATATTTT. Its protein is CASSYLRTVGNTIYF. The whole variable domain, remainder taken from reference TRBV28 and TRBJ1-3, is DVKVTQSSRYLVKRTGEKVFLECVQDMDHENMFWYRQDPGLGLRLIYFSYDVKMKEKGDIPEGYSVSREKKERFSLILESASTNQTSMYLCASSYLRTVGNTIYFGEGSWLTVV.

This clonotype was counted only a few times. The J gene is TRBJ2-1, the V gene TRBV29-1; 8 positions agree with TRBD1. Germline CDR1 reads SQVTM; CDR2 reads ANQGSEA. V lost 7 bases, J lost 2 bases, and 7 bases stayed unmatched. CDR3 length equals 14 residues. CDR3 sequence reads: CSGTGKSPYNEQFF. The DNA of the CDR3 is TGCAGCGGGACAGGGAAGAGTCCCTACAATGAGCAGTTCTTC.